These T cell receptor beta chains were read from a single sample in a study of cytomegalovirus exposure and HLA in healthy donors. Only in-frame clones appear in the TCRdb table, and some are missing; sequencing was by immunoSEQ multiplex PCR. The data show about 200,000 clones, 84% seen once. The sequencing sample was made of PBMCs. These receptors were taken from a woman aged 25 to 45 in good health and CMV-seropositive. Both conserved end residues are part of each CDR3. The order of the fields is J gene, clone size, D gene, V gene, CDR3 DNA, CDR3 protein. A D gene is named only where the DNA matches it firmly. A row's size may be missing; if present it is once, few, many or a size class.

>TRBJ2-4|.|.|TRBV7-9
TGTGCCAGCAGCGGCGGTAACATTCAGTACTTC
CASSGGNIQYF
>TRBJ2-2|.|.|TRBV6-1
TGTGCCAGCCGGAGGTCAGGAGACGTCGGGGAGCTGTTTTTT
CASRRSGDVGELFF
>TRBJ2-2|once|.|TRBV19
TGTGCCAGTACCCCCATACAGGGCGGCGGGGAGCTGTTTTTT
CASTPIQGGGELFF
>TRBJ2-7|.|TRBD2|TRBV2
TGTGCCAGCAGTGGCCGACAGGGCCTAGCGGGAGTGCAGTACTTC
CASSGRQGLAGVQYF
>TRBJ2-7|.|.|TRBV6-5
TGTGCCAGCAGTTCCCACGGGGACTTAGGGGCCGAGCAGTACTTC
CASSSHGDLGAEQYF
>TRBJ2-1|.|TRBD2|TRBV18
TGTGCCAGCTCACCACCGGCGGGAGACTCCTACAATGAGCAGTTCTTC
CASSPPAGDSYNEQFF
>TRBJ1-1|.|TRBD1|TRBV19
TGTGCCAGTAGAGATCGGACAGGCCGTACTGAAGCTTTCTTT
CASRDRTGRTEAFF
>TRBJ1-2|.|.|TRBV10-3
TGTGCCATCAGTGAGTCCAACAGTGCTTATGGCTACACCTTC
CAISESNSAYGYTF
>TRBJ2-7|.|TRBD2|TRBV27
TGTGCCAGCAGTGTGACTAGCGGGAGGGCCTACGAGCAGTACTTC
CASSVTSGRAYEQYF
>TRBJ1-5|.|.|TRBV30
TGTGCCTGGAGTGTAATAGGGTCAGGGTTGCCCCAGCATTTT
CAWSVIGSGLPQHF
>TRBJ2-2|.|.|TRBV2
TGTGCCAGCAGTGAGAGGGTGAGAACCGGGGAGCTGTTTTTT
CASSERVRTGELFF
>TRBJ2-7|.|TRBD2|TRBV6-1
TGTGCCAGCACATTGGGACTAGCGGTCGAGCAGTACTTC
CASTLGLAVEQYF
>TRBJ2-1|.|TRBD2|TRBV18
TGTGCCAGCTCTCTAATCGGACTAGCGGGAGGCGGCTTTGAGCAGTTCTTC
CASSLIGLAGGGFEQFF
>TRBJ1-1|.|.|TRBV27
TGTGCCAGCAGTCCGGGGGGGGGCGAGGCCGGGATGAACACTGAAGCTTTCTTT
CASSPGGGEAGMNTEAFF
>TRBJ2-7|.|.|TRBV5-1
TGCGCCAGCAGCACTCGCCCCCTAGCGCGCTCCTACGAGCAGTACTTC
CASSTRPLARSYEQYF
>TRBJ2-7|.|TRBD1|TRBV5-6
TGTGCCAGCAGCTTGGACAGGGGCTACGAGCAGTACTTC
CASSLDRGYEQYF
>TRBJ2-7|.|.|TRBV20-1
TGCAGTGCTAGATTAACTTACGAGCAGTACTTC
CSARLTYEQYF
>TRBJ2-7|few|.|TRBV5-1
TGCGCCAGCAGCTTGGCAGGGGATACCTACGAGCAGTACTTC
CASSLAGDTYEQYF
>TRBJ2-7|.|TRBD1|TRBV7-2
TGTGCCAGCAGCTCCAGGGGGTACTACGAGCAGTACTTC
CASSSRGYYEQYF
>TRBJ2-3|.|.|TRBV29-1
TGCAGCGTACCGCGAGCAGATACGCAGTATTTT
CSVPRADTQYF
>TRBJ2-3|many|TRBD1|TRBV28
TGTGCCACCCAGGACAGGGAACGGGTCCCTAGCCGTAATTTT
CATQDRERVPSRNF
>TRBJ2-2|.|.|TRBV11-3
TGTGCCAGCAGCTCCCGAGACAGCACAACCGGGGAGCTGTTTTTT
CASSSRDSTTGELFF
>TRBJ1-4|.|.|TRBV2
TGTGCCAGCAAACAGGACCATGAAAAACTGTTTTTT
CASKQDHEKLFF
>TRBJ2-1|.|TRBD2|TRBV5-1
TGCGCCAGCAGCTTACTAGCGGGAGGGCCTAATGAGCAGTTCTTC
CASSLLAGGPNEQFF
>TRBJ1-1|.|TRBD1|TRBV7-9
TGTGCCAGCAGCATAAGACAGGGGGACAGTGAAGCTTTCTTT
CASSIRQGDSEAFF
>TRBJ2-1|.|.|TRBV5-1
TGCGCCAGCAGCTTGGAGCCAACCGGGAGCTCCTACAATGAGCAGTTCTTC
CASSLEPTGSSYNEQFF
>TRBJ2-7|.|.|TRBV7-2
TGTGCCAGCAGCGCAGCTTTAGGAGGGGGAAGCGGGACAATCTACGAGCAGTACTTC
CASSAALGGGSGTIYEQYF
>TRBJ1-2|.|.|TRBV19
TGTGCCAGCCAATCGGACTTATGGGGCTACACCTTC
CASQSDLWGYTF
>TRBJ2-1|.|TRBD2|TRBV13
TGTGCCAGCAGCACCCTACTTTCGGCTAGCGGGGACAATGAGCAGTTCTTC
CASSTLLSASGDNEQFF
>TRBJ1-3|.|TRBD1|TRBV28
TGTGCCAGCATGATCACAGGGGTCTCTGGAAACACCATATATTTT
CASMITGVSGNTIYF
>TRBJ1-2|.|.|TRBV18
TGTGCCAGCTCACCAGGGGGCGACTATGGCTACACCTTC
CASSPGGDYGYTF
>TRBJ1-1|.|.|TRBV6-1
TGTGCCAGCAGTGAAGGGGGGCGCCACACTGAAGCTTTCTTT
CASSEGGRHTEAFF
>TRBJ2-2|.|.|TRBV7-3
TGTGCCAGCAGCTTAACGGGGAGTAGGTCCGGGGAGCTGTTTTTT
CASSLTGSRSGELFF
>TRBJ1-1|.|.|TRBV28
TGTGCCAGCAGTTTAGGGCAGGTGAACACTGAAGCTTTCTTT
CASSLGQVNTEAFF
>TRBJ1-2|.|TRBD1|TRBV28
TGTGCCAGCCTAATGAAGGGCAGGGGGGAAGGCTACACCTTC
CASLMKGRGEGYTF
>TRBJ2-7|.|.|TRBV6-6
TGTGCCAGCAGGGCGAGGAGCGAGCAGTACTTC
CASRARSEQYF
>TRBJ1-5|.|.|TRBV28
TGTGCCAGCAGTTTATTCCGCAGAGACAGGCCGGCGATTTATCAGCCCCAGCATTTT
CASSLFRRDRPAIYQPQHF
>TRBJ2-1|few|TRBD1|TRBV5-4
TGTGCCAGCACGTTACGGGACAGCTTCAATGAGCAGTTCTTC
CASTLRDSFNEQFF
>TRBJ2-1|.|.|TRBV5-1
TGCGCCAGCAGCTTGGTATCGGGGACACCCTCCTACAATGAGCAGTTCTTC
CASSLVSGTPSYNEQFF
>TRBJ2-5|.|TRBD1|TRBV5-1
TGCGCCAGCAGCCCGGGACAGCACCAAGAGACCCAGTACTTC
CASSPGQHQETQYF
>TRBJ1-2|.|.|TRBV28
TGTGCCAGCAGCTCTGAGTCCGGGGGAGTTTGGGGCTACACCTTC
CASSSESGGVWGYTF
>TRBJ2-7|.|TRBD2|TRBV4-2
TGTGCCAGCGCGGGGGGGCGTTACTCCTACGAGCAGTACTTC
CASAGGRYSYEQYF
>TRBJ1-1|.|TRBD1|TRBV2
TGTGCCAGCAGTACAGGGGAGAGAAAAGAAGCTTTCTTT
CASSTGERKEAFF
>TRBJ2-2|.|TRBD1|TRBV6-5
TGTGCCAGCAGTTACTATAGGGGGCACACCGGGGAGCTGTTTTTT
CASSYYRGHTGELFF
>TRBJ1-3|.|.|TRBV29-1
TGCAGCGTTGACGCTGGAAACACCATATATTTT
CSVDAGNTIYF
>TRBJ1-2|.|TRBD1|TRBV19
TGTGCCACCCGGGACAGGGTAGAGACTAACTATGGCTACACCTTC
CATRDRVETNYGYTF
>TRBJ1-2|.|.|TRBV27
TGTGCCAGCAGTTTATCACGGGAGGAAAGTGGCTACACCTTC
CASSLSREESGYTF
>TRBJ2-1|.|.|TRBV4-1
TGCGCCAGCAGCCAAGGATTAGGGGTTAAGAATGAGCAGTTCTTC
CASSQGLGVKNEQFF
>TRBJ2-7|once|.|TRBV2
TGTGCCAGCAGTCAGACTAGGACCTACGAGCAGTACTTC
CASSQTRTYEQYF